A single sample is the source of the 23 T cell receptor beta chains below, sequenced in a study of blood T cells in healthy people across ages. Next came a second PCR, run for about 7 to 12 cycles, which used a sample-barcoded 5' primer along with a J-beta primer mix. TCRdb re-analysed the 5' RACE reads in MiXCR, keeping a single row per CDR3 protein. This sample carries some 1.5 million distinct CDR3 sequences, approximately 30% of them seen once, and the ten largest clones take 7% to 9%. Sequencing was performed on blood. The receptor source for this set is a woman younger than 45 in good health.

V is TRBV18 and J is TRBJ2-5; 7 nucleotides align to TRBD1. Germline assignment: CDR1 KGHSH and CDR2 LQKENI. V lost 3 bases to trimming and J lost 4 bases; unmatched junction nucleotides: 11. The CDR3 extends over 16 amino acids. The CDR3 DNA reads TGTGCCAGCTCACCGACTCTTACAGGGGCGGGAGAGACCCAGTACTTC. Its protein is CASSPTLTGAGETQYF.

This chain uses TRBV29-1 with TRBJ2-1, with TRBD2 matching over 8 bases. V lost 0 bases to trimming and J lost 8 bases; unmatched junction nucleotides: 9. The CDR3 consists of 15 residues. Germline assignment: CDR1 SQVTM and CDR2 ANQGSEA. The DNA of the CDR3 is TGCAGCGTTGAAGATCCGCAGCGGGAGTCAGATGAGCAGTTCTTC. This sequence encodes CSVEDPQRESDEQFF.

This clonotype was seen only a few times. This rearrangement joins TRBV7-2 to TRBJ2-7; 9 bases are shared with TRBD1. Unmatched junction bases numbered 10, after V lost 5 bases and J lost 2 bases. This CDR3 contains 16 residues. CDR1 and CDR2 from the germline V gene are SGHTA and FQGNSA. CDR3 in DNA: TGTGCCAGCAGCGCTAGCTGGGGGACAGGGACCTACGAGCAGTACTTC. Protein: CASSASWGTGTYEQYF.

This clonotype was seen only a few times. The chain uses TRBV29-1 and TRBJ2-5; TRBD1 might be the D (6 bases). The CDR3 is 14 residues long. Germline-derived CDR1 and CDR2 are SQVTM and ANQGSEA. The V end was cut by 1 base, the J end by 2 bases, with 11 bases between. The CDR3 DNA sequence: TGCAGCGTTGAAGGGGGGCAGTTTCAAGAGACCCAGTACTTC. Translation: CSVEGGQFQETQYF.

Worth noting for this clonotype: A much larger clone lies a single base off, so this may be a read error. V gene TRBV6-5 combines with J gene TRBJ2-1; 11 nucleotides align to TRBD2. Gene TRBJ2-7 matches the end of the DNA better, so the J call may be wrong. The CDR3 totals 16 residues. Germline V gene lookup returns CDR1 MNHEY and CDR2 SVGAGI. The CDR3 sequence is CASSYFLGLADNEQYF. Here the CDR3 DNA reads TGTGCCAGCAGTTACTTCTTGGGACTAGCGGACAATGAGCAGTACTTC.

This chain uses TRBV11-2 with TRBJ2-5; 9 bases agree with TRBD2. J gave up 6 bases and V 5 bases, and 19 bases lay outside the gene matches. Germline-derived CDR1 and CDR2 are SGHAT and FQNNGV. The CDR3 covers 18 residues. For the CDR3, the DNA is TGTGCCAGCAGCCCCCTTAGGGGGGCGGGGGGGAGTAGGAAGACCCAGTACTTC. The encoded protein is CASSPLRGAGGSRKTQYF.

As to this clonotype: The junction departs from the called germline gene at one end, perhaps through a read error. The chain employs TRBV20-1 and TRBJ2-7, with TRBD2 as a possible D gene (6 bases). Germline V lookup: CDR1 DFQATT, CDR2 SNEGSKA (reference sequence). This CDR3 contains 12 residues. CDR3 amino acids: CSAGGSSYGQYF. The CDR3 coding sequence is TGCAGTGCAGGAGGGAGCTCCTACGGGCAGTACTTC.

This clonotype occurred a few times. This chain connects TRBV5-1 to TRBJ2-7; the D is unclear. Germline loops: CDR1 SGHRS, CDR2 YFSETQ. The length of the CDR3 is 17 residues. Trimming removed 2 bases at V and 2 bases at J, with 20 bases between. The CDR3 coding sequence is TGCGCCAGCAGCTTTGGCCTATGGCCAGTTCAACCCTACGAGCAGTACTTC. Amino acid sequence: CASSFGLWPVQPYEQYF.

This clonotype was counted a few times. J is TRBJ2-1 and V is TRBV18; 8 bases fit TRBD2. Per the germline V gene, CDR1 is KGHSH and CDR2 is LQKENI. The CDR3 sequence is 17 residues long. V lost 6 bases to trimming and J lost 2 bases; unmatched junction nucleotides: 12. CDR3 bases: TGTGCCAGCTCGCCCACCGGGACTAGTGGCCCCTACAATGAGCAGTTCTTC. Translating gives CASSPTGTSGPYNEQFF.

This clonotype was observed many times. The CDR3 protein is CASSLATGASYEQYF. The CDR3 coding sequence is TGCGCCAGCAGCTTGGCCACAGGGGCGAGCTACGAGCAGTACTTC. V and J are TRBV5-1 and TRBJ2-7, with 7 bases identical to TRBD1. V dropped 0 bases and J dropped 3; count of bases not matched to a gene: 6. CDR1 and CDR2 (germline): SGHRS, YFSETQ. This CDR3 has 15 residues.

This clonotype was counted a single time. V usage is TRBV5-1 and J usage is TRBJ2-3, with TRBD1 matching over 7 bases. This CDR3 contains 14 residues. V lost 2 bases to trimming and J lost 4 bases; unmatched junction nucleotides: 4. Germline assignment: CDR1 SGHRS and CDR2 YFSETQ. The CDR3 nucleotides are TGCGCCAGCAGCTTTACAGGGGACCCAGATACGCAGTATTTT. This encodes CASSFTGDPDTQYF.

CDR3 sequence: CASSITIGRIYNEQFF. The CDR3 DNA follows: TGTGCCAGCAGCATCACTATCGGGAGGATCTACAATGAGCAGTTCTTC. The rearrangement joins TRBV9 to TRBJ2-1, with 7 bases identical to TRBD2. CDR3 length: 16 amino acids. J lost 3 bases, V lost 4 bases, and 10 bases had no gene match. CDR1 SGDLS and CDR2 YYNGEE come from the germline V gene. Full variable domain (outside the CDR3, taken from reference TRBV9 and TRBJ2-1): DSGVTQTPKHLITATGQRVTLRCSPRSGDLSVYWYQQSLDQGLQFLIQYYNGEERAKGNILERFSAQQFPDLHSELNLSSLELGDSALYFCASSITIGRIYNEQFFGPGTRLTVL.

This clonotype was found a few times. The rearrangement links TRBV20-1 to TRBJ2-3; D is possibly TRBD2 (6 bases). Germline CDR1 and CDR2: DFQATT and SNEGSKA (reference sequence). This CDR3 is 14 amino acids long. V was cut by 4 bases and J by 2 bases, with 13 bases left in between. The chain's CDR3 is CSAKRSGVTDTQYF. The CDR3, as DNA: TGCAGTGCTAAACGGTCGGGAGTCACAGATACGCAGTATTTT.

The CDR3 is CSAVQGTEAFF. The CDR3 DNA follows: TGCAGTGCTGTACAGGGTACTGAAGCTTTCTTT. This chain links TRBV20-1 with TRBJ1-1, with D tentatively TRBD1 (6 bases). The CDR3 contains 11 residues. V shed 5 bases and J shed 5 bases, with 9 bases lying between them. CDR1 is DFQATT and CDR2 is SNEGSKA in the germline V gene (reference sequence).

The gene calls are TRBV5-1 and TRBJ1-4; D ambiguous. Germline CDR1 reads SGHRS; CDR2 reads YFSETQ. This CDR3 is built from 16 residues. V shed 2 bases and J shed 4 bases, with 15 bases lying between them. CDR3 DNA sequence: TGCGCCAGCAGCTTCGCCCCGGGGAAGAATAATGAAAAACTGTTTTTT. It specifies CASSFAPGKNNEKLFF. Full variable domain (missing parts from reference TRBV5-1 and TRBJ1-4): KAGVTQTPRYLIKTRGQQVTLSCSPISGHRSVSWYQQTPGQGLQFLFEYFSETQRNKGNFPGRFSGRQFSNSRSEMNVSTLELGDSALYLCASSFAPGKNNEKLFFGSGTQLSVL.

The chain links TRBV5-1 to TRBJ2-1; unclear D gene. V lost 1 base and J 7 bases, leaving 12 bases between the germline ends. The CDR3 consists of 14 residues. The germline CDR1 and CDR2 sequences are SGHRS and YFSETQ. Here the CDR3 reads CASSLSVSANEQFF. Here the CDR3 DNA reads TGCGCCAGCAGCTTGTCGGTCTCGGCGAATGAGCAGTTCTTC.

The chain has TRBV6-5 and TRBJ1-4, with 7 bases that match TRBD1. V lost 5 bases, J lost 2 bases, and 5 bases stayed unmatched. The V gene's germline CDR1 is MNHEY and CDR2 SVGAGI. CDR3 length: 15 amino acids. The DNA of the CDR3 is TGTGCCAGCAGTCGGGACAGTGATACTAATGAAAAACTGTTTTTT. As protein: CASSRDSDTNEKLFF.

The chain employs TRBV12-3 or TRBV12-4 and TRBJ2-4; D call uncertain. This CDR3 has 15 residues. Deletions cut 6 bases from V and 1 base from J, with 13 bases between. The DNA of the CDR3 is TGTGCCAGCAGCAAGGGCCACGGGGCCAAAAACATTCAGTACTTC. Translated: CASSKGHGAKNIQYF.

This clonotype was found a few times. The V gene is TRBV20-1, the J gene TRBJ2-7; D is perhaps TRBD1 or TRBD2 (6 bases each). The V and J ends lost 1 base and 5 bases respectively, with 21 bases between them. This CDR3 has 16 amino acids. Germline-derived CDR1 and CDR2 are DFQATT and SNEGSKA (reference sequence). The CDR3 coding sequence is TGCAGTGCTAGAGGGGCCGGGGGCAGCCGGACTAACGAGCAGTACTTC. Translated: CSARGAGGSRTNEQYF.

This clonotype has a handful of counts. This sequence joins TRBV5-1 and TRBJ2-3; 14 nucleotides align to TRBD2. The junction had 10 bases not matched to a gene; V was cut back by 7 bases and J by 6 bases. CDR1 and CDR2 from the germline V gene are SGHRS and YFSETQ. The CDR3 has 16 residues. CDR3 nucleotide sequence: TGCGCCAGCGGACTTCGACTAGCGGGGGGGATGGATACGCAGTATTTT. Protein sequence: CASGLRLAGGMDTQYF.

The table lists this clonotype with many counts. The chain links TRBV29-1 to TRBJ2-7; 13 bases agree with TRBD2. The CDR3 length is 16 residues. V lost 6 bases and J lost 4; bases outside the gene matches: 12. Germline V gives CDR1 SQVTM, CDR2 ANQGSEA. DNA for the CDR3: TGCAGCGTCCTGGTACGCGGACTAGCGGGAGCTTACGAGCAGTACTTC. Its translation: CSVLVRGLAGAYEQYF.

This clonotype has ten or more counts. The rearrangement uses TRBV12-3 or TRBV12-4 and TRBJ2-1; weak D call: TRBD2 (5 bases). The CDR3 length is 14 residues. Between the trimmed V and J ends, which lost 7 bases and 2 bases, there was a span of 12 bases. The CDR3 loop reads CASTTWETYNEQFF. The CDR3 coding sequence is TGTGCCAGCACGACCTGGGAGACCTACAATGAGCAGTTCTTC.

The V and J genes are TRBV20-1 and TRBJ1-5; no clear D. Trimming pared 6 bases from V and 0 bases from J, leaving 12 bases between. This CDR3 is 14 amino acids long. CDR1 is DFQATT and CDR2 is SNEGSKA in the germline V gene (reference sequence). The CDR3 loop is CSAYSPNSNQPQHF. The CDR3 region has the DNA TGCAGTGCCTACAGTCCGAATAGCAATCAGCCCCAGCATTTT.